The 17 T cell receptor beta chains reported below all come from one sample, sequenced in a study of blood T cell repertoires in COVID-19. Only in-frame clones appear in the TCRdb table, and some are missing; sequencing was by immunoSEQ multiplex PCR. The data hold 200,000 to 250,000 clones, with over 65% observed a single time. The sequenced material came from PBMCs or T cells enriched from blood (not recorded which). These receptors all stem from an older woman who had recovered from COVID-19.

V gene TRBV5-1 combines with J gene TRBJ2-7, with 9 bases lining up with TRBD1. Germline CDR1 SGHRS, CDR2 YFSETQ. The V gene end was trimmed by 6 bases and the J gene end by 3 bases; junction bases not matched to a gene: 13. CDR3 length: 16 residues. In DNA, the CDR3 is TGCGCCAGCACTCTGGCCGGGGACAGGGCGCGCTACGAGCAGTACTTC. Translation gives CASTLAGDRARYEQYF.

CDR3 bases: TGCGCCAGCAGCGCGGGACAGTCTAATGAAAAACTGTTTTTT. Its protein product is CASSAGQSNEKLFF. This chain uses TRBV5-1 with TRBJ1-4; 7 bases agree with TRBD1. This CDR3 contains 14 residues. J was trimmed by 3 bases and V by 4 bases; bases with no gene match: 3. In germline, CDR1 is SGHRS, CDR2 YFSETQ.

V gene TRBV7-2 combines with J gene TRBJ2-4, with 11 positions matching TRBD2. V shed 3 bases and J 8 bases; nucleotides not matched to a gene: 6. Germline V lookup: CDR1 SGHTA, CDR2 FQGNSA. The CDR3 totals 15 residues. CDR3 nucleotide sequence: TGTGCCAGCAGCTTTAGCGGGAGGGCGGAAGACATTCAGTACTTC. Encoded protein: CASSFSGRAEDIQYF.

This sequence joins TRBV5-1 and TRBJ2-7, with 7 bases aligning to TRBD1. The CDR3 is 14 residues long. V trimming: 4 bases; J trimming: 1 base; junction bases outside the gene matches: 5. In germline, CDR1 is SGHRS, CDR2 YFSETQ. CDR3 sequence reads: CASSPGTASYEQYF. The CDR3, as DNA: TGCGCCAGCAGCCCCGGGACAGCGTCCTACGAGCAGTACTTC.

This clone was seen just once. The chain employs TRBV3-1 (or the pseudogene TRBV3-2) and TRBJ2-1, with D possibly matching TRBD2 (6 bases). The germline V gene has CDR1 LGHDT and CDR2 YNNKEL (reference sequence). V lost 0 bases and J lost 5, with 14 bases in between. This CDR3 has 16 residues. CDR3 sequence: CASSQEYTSKDNEQFF. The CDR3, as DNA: TGTGCCAGCAGCCAAGAGTACACTAGCAAGGACAATGAGCAGTTCTTC.

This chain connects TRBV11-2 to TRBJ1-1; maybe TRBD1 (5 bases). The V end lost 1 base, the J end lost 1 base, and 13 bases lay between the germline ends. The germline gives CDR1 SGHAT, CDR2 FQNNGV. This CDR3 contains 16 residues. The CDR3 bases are TGTGCCAGCAGCTTAGCTTCGTCAACAGGGAACACTGAAGCTTTCTTT. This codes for CASSLASSTGNTEAFF. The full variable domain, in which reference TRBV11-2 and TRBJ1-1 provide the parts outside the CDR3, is EAGVAQSPRYKIIEKRQSVAFWCNPISGHATLYWYQQILGQGPKLLIQFQNNGVVDDSQLPKDRFSAERLKGVDSTLKIQPAKLEDSAVYLCASSLASSTGNTEAFFGQGTRLTVV.

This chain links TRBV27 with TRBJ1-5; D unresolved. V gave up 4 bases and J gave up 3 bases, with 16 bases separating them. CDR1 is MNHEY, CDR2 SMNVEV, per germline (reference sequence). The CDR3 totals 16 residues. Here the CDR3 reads CASSSLTENYNQPQHF. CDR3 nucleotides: TGTGCCAGCAGTTCATTGACGGAAAACTACAATCAGCCCCAGCATTTT.

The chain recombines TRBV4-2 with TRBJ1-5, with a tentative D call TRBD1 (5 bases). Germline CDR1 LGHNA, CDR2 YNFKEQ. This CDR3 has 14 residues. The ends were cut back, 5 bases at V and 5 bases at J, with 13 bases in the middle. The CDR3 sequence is CASSRGETDQPQHF. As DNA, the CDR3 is TGTGCCAGCAGCAGGGGTGAAACGGATCAGCCCCAGCATTTT.

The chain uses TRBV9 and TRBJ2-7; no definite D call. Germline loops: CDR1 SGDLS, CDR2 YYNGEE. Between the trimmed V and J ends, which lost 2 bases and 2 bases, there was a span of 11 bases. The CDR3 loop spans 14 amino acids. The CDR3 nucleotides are TGTGCCAGCAGCGTTGGGCAGACCGCCTACGAGCAGTACTTC. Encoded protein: CASSVGQTAYEQYF.

As DNA, the CDR3 is TGCGCCAGCAGAAACTCCCCGGGACAGGAGCTCTCTGGAAACACCATATATTTT. Residues: CASRNSPGQELSGNTIYF. The rearrangement joins TRBV5-1 to TRBJ1-3; TRBD1 matches at 8 bases. CDR1 is SGHRS and CDR2 is YFSETQ in the germline V gene. This CDR3 comprises 18 residues. V was clipped by 5 bases and J by 0 bases; unmatched bases: 13.

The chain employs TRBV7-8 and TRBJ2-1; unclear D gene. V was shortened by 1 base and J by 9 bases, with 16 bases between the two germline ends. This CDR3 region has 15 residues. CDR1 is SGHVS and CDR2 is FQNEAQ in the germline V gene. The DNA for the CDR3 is TGTGCCAGCAGCTTAGGTGTATTGACTGACCTTGAGCAGTTCTTC. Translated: CASSLGVLTDLEQFF. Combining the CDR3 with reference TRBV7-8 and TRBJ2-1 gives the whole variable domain GAGVSQSPRYKVAKRGQDVALRCDPISGHVSLFWYQQALGQGPEFLTYFQNEAQLDKSGLPSDRFFAERPEGSVSTLKIQRTQQEDSAVYLCASSLGVLTDLEQFFGPGTRLTVL.

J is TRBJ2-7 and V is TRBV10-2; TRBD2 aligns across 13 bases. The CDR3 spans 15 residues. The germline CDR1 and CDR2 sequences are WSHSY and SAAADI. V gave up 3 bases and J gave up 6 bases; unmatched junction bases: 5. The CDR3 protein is CASSEGLAGVAEQYF. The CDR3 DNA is TGCGCCAGCAGTGAAGGACTAGCGGGAGTGGCCGAGCAGTACTTC.

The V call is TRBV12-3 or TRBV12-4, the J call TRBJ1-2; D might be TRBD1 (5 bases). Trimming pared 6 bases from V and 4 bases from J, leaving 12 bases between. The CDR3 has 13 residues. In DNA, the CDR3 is TGTGCCAGCAGCCCGGCCGGGGGCTATGGCTACACCTTC. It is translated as CASSPAGGYGYTF.

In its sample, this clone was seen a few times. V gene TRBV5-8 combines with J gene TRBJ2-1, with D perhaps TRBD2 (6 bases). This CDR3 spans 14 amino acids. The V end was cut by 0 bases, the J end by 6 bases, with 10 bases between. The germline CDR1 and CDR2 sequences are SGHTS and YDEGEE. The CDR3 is CASSLAGEPNEQFF. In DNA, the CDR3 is TGTGCCAGCAGCTTGGCGGGGGAGCCCAATGAGCAGTTCTTC. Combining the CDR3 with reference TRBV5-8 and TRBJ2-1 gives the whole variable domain EAGVTQSPTHLIKTRGQQATLRCSPISGHTSVYWYQQALGLGLQFLLWYDEGEERNRGNFPPRFSGRQFPNYSSELNVNALELEDSALYLCASSLAGEPNEQFFGPGTRLTVL.

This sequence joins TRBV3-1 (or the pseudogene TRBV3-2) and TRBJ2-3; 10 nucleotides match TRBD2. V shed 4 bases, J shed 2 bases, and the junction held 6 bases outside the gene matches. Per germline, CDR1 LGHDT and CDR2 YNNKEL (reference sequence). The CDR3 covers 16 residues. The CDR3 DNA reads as TGTGCCAGCAGCCGAATAGCGGGAGGAAACACAGATACGCAGTATTTT. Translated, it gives CASSRIAGGNTDTQYF.

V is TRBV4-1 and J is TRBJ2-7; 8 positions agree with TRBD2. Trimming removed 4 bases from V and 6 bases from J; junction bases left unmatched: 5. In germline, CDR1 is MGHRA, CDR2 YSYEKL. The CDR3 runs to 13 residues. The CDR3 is CASSPGLAGEQYF. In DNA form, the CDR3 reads TGCGCCAGCAGCCCCGGTCTAGCGGGCGAGCAGTACTTC.

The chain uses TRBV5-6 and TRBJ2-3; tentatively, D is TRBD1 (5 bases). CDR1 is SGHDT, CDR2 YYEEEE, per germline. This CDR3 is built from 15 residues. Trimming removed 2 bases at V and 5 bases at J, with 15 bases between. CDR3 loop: CASSLGLGVGDTQYF. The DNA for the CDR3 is TGTGCCAGCAGCTTAGGTCTAGGGGTTGGAGATACGCAGTATTTT.